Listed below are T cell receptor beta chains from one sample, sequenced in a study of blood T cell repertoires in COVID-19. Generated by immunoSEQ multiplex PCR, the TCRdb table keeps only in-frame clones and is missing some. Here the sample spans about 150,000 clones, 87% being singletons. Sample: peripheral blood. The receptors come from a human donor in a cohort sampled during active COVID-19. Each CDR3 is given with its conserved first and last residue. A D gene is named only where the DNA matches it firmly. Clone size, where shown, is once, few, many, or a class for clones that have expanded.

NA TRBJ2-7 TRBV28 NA TGTGCCAGCAGGGGCGGCCCCGGGGGCTCCTACGAGCAGTACTTC CASRGGPGGSYEQYF
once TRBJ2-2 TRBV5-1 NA TGCGCCAGCAGTCTGACACTAGCACCCGGGGAGCTGTTTTTT CASSLTLAPGELFF
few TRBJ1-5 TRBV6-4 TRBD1 TGTGCCAGCAGCCAGGGGGACAATCAGCCCCAGCATTTT CASSQGDNQPQHF
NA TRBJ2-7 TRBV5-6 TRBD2 TGTGCCAGCCGAACTAGCGGGAACTCCTACGAGCAGTACTTC CASRTSGNSYEQYF
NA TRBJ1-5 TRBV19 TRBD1 TGTGCCAGTAGTGACCGGGACAGAAATCAGCCCCAGCATTTT CASSDRDRNQPQHF
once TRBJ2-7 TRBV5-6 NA TGTGCCAGCAGCTCCGGGACTGTCACCTACGAGCAGTACTTC CASSSGTVTYEQYF
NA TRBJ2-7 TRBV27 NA TGTGCCAGCAGTCGTGGGAGCTCCTACGAGCAGTACTTC CASSRGSSYEQYF
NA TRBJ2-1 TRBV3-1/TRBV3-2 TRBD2 TGTGCCAGCAGCCAAGCGATAGCGGGGGCCCAGAATGAGCAGTTCTTC CASSQAIAGAQNEQFF
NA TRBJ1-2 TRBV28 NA TGTGCCAGCAGTTTTTTAACGGGGGGCTCTGGCTACACCTTC CASSFLTGGSGYTF
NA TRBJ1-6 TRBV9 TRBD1 TGTGCCAGCAGCGGGGAACCGGGACAGTTTAATTCACCCCTCCACTTT CASSGEPGQFNSPLHF
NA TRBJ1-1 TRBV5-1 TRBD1 TGCGCCAGCTCCGGGACAGGATCTACTGAAGCTTTCTTT CASSGTGSTEAFF
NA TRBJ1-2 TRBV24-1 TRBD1 TGTGCCACCAGCGCAGGGGGGAGGACCCACTCTTACACCTTC CATSAGGRTHSYTF
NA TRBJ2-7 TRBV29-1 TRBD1 TGCAGCGTATTTCTACCGGGACAGGGACTGTACGAGCAGTACTTC CSVFLPGQGLYEQYF
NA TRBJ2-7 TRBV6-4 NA TGTGCCACTATTAGACAGGAGATCTCCTACGAGCAGTACTTC CATIRQEISYEQYF
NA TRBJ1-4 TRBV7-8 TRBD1 TGTGCCAGCAGCTTTCGAGGGACAGGGGCCGAAAAACTGTTTTTT CASSFRGTGAEKLFF
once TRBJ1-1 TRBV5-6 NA TGTGCCAGCAGCCCTATCGTAAGAGCCTTGAACACTGAAGCTTTCTTT CASSPIVRALNTEAFF
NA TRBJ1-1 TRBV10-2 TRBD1 TGCGCCAGCAAAACAGGGGGCAAGAACACTGAAGCTTTCTTT CASKTGGKNTEAFF
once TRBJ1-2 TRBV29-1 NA TGCAGCGTTGGAAACAGCCCCTCCTATGGCTACACCTTC CSVGNSPSYGYTF
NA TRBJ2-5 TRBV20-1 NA TGCAGTGCCCTCCGAGGGGAGACCCAGTACTTC CSALRGETQYF
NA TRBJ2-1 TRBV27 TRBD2 TGTGCCAGCAGTGGGGGGACTAGCGGGAGGGCCGGCTACAATGAGCAGTTCTTC CASSGGTSGRAGYNEQFF
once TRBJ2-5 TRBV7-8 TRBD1 TGTGCCAGCAGCTTAGCGGGGACAGGGCCCAAGGTGGGGCAAGAGACCCAGTACTTC CASSLAGTGPKVGQETQYF
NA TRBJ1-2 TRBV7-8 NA TGTGCCAGCAGCCCCCAGGGAATAAGGGATGGCTACACCTTC CASSPQGIRDGYTF
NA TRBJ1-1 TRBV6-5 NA TGTGCCAGTTACTACAGGGTGTACACTGAAGCTTTCTTT CASYYRVYTEAFF
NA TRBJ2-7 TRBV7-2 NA TGTGCCAGCAGCCAGCCCCGGGACTTCGAATACGAGCAGTACTTC CASSQPRDFEYEQYF